This T cell receptor (beta chain) stems from a study of molecular identifiers for immune sequencing clone quantification. Both previously described methods and listed TCR primers were employed to make bulk TCR libraries. One entry per CDR3 protein, called by TCRdb with MiXCR from the PCR reads. Here the sample spans about 640,000 distinct CDR3 sequences, 15% to 20% being singletons. A word on this clonotype: The antigen remains unidentified. This clone may be a read error of a much larger clone one base away.

Overall study results and limits: Jurkat TCR RNA that was spiked in from one cell was reportedly detectable among 950,000 to 1,000,000 naive cells. Whereas naive cells kept under 1% of molecules in clones above 20 RNA copies, such clones held over 97% in effectors.

The CDR3 spans 16 residues. Germline-derived CDR1 and CDR2 are MNHEY and SVGAGI. The sequenced sample consisted of naive CD8+ T cells from blood, with Jurkat cell RNA spiked in. Subset meaning: FACS-sorted CD8+CD4-CCR7+CD45RA+ naive T cells. This TCR was recovered from a human donor in good health. Some libraries in this study had Jurkat cell RNA spiked in. The chain is built from TRBV6-5 and TRBJ2-7, with D possibly being TRBD1 or TRBD2 (7 bases each). CDR3: CANSYWAGGDPYEQYF. The CDR3 DNA reads TGTGCCAACAGTTACTGGGCAGGGGGGGACCCCTACGAGCAGTACTTC.